This T cell receptor beta chain was observed in a study of blood T cell repertoires in COVID-19. This table comes from immunoSEQ multiplex PCR, and its TCRdb copy is limited to in-frame clones, with some not included. The sample holds about 250,000 clones, 70% to 85% seen once. V was shortened by 6 bases and J by 2 bases, with 15 bases between the two germline ends. From germline, CDR1 is MNHEY and CDR2 SVGAGI. The CDR3 runs 15 residues. The TCR originated in a man at least 80 years old with acute or convalescent COVID-19. J is TRBJ2-3 and V is TRBV6-5; perhaps TRBD2 as D (6 bases). Sequencing was done on a sample of peripheral blood. This CDR3 is CASRPGVTITDTQYF. CDR3 DNA sequence: TGTGCCAGCAGGCCGGGAGTCACGATCACAGATACGCAGTATTTT.